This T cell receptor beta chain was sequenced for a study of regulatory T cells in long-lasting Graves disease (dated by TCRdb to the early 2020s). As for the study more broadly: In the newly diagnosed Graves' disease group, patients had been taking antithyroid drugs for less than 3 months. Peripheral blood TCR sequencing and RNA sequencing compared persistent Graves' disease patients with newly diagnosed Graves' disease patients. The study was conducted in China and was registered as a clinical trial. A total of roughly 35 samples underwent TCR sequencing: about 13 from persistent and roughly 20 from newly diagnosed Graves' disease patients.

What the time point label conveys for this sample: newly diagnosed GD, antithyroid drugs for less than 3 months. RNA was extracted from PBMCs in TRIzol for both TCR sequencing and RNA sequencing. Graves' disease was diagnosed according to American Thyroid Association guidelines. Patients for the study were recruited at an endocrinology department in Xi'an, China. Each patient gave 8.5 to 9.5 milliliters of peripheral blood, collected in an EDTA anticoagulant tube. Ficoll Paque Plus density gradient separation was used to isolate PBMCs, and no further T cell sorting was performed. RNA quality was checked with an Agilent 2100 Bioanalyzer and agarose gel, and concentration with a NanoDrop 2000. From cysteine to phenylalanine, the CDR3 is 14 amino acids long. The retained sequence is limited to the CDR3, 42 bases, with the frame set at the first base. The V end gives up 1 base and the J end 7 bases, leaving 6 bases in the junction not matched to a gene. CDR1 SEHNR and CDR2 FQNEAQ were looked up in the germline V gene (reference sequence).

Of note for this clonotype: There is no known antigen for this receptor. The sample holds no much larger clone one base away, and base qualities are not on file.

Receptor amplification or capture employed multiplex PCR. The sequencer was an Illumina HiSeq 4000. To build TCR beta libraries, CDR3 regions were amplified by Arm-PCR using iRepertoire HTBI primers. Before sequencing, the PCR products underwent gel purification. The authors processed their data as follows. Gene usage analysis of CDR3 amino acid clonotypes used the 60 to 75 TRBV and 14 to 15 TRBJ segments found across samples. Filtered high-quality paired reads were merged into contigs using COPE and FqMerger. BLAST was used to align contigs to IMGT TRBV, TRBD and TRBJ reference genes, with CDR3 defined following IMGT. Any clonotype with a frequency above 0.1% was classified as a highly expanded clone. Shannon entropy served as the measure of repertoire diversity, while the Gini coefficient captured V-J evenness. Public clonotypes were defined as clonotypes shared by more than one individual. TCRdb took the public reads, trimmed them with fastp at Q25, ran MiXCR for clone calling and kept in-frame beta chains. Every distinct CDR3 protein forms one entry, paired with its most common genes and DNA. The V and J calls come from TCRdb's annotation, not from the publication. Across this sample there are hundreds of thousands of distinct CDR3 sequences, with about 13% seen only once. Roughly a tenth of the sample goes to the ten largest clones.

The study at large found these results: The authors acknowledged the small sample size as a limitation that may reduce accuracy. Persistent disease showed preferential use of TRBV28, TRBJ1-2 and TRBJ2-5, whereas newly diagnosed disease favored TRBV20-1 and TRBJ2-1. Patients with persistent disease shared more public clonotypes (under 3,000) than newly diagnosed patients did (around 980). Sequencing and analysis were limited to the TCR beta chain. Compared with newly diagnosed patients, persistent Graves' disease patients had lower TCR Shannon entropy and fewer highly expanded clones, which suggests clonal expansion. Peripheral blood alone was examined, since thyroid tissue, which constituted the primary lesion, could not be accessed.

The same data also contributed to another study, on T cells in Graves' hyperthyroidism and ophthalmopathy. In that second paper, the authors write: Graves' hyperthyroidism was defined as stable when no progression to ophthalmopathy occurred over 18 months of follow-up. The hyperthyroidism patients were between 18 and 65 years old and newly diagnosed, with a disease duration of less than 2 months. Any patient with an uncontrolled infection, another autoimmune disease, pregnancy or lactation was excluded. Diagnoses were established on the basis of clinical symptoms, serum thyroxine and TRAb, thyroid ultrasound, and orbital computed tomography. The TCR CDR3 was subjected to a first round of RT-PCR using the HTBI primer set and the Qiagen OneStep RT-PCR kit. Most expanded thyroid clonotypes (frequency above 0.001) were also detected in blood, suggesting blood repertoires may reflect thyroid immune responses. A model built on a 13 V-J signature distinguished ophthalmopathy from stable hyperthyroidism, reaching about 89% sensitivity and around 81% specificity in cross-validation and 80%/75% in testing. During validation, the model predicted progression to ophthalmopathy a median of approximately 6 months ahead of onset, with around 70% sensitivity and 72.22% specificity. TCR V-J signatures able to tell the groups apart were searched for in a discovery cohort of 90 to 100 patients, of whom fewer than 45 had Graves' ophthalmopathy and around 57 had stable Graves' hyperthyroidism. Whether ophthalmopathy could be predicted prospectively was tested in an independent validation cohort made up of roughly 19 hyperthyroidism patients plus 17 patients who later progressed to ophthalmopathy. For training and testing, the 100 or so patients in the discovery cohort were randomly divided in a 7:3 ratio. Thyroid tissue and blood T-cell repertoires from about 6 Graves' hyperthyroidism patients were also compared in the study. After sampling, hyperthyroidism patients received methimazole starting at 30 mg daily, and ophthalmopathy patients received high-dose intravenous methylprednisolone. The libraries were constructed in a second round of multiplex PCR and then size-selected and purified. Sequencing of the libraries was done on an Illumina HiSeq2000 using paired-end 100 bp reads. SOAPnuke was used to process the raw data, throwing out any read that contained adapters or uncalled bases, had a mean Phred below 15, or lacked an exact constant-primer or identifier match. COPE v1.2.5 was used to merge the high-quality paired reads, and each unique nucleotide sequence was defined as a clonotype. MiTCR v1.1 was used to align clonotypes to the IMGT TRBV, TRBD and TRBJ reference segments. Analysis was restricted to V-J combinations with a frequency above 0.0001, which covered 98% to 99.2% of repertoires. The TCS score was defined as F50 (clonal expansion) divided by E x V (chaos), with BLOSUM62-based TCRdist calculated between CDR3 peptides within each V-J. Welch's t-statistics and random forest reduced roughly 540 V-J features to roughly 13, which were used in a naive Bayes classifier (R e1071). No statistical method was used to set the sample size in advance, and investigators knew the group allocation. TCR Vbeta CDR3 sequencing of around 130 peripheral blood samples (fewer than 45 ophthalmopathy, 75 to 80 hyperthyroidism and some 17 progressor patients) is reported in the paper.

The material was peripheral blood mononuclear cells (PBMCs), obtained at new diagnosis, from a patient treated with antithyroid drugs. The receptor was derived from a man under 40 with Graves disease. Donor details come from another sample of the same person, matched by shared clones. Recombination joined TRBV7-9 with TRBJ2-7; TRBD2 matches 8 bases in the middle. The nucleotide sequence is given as TGTGCCAGCAGCTTAGAAGGGACTAGTCGAGAGCAGTACTTC. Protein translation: CASSLEGTSREQYF.